The sequence of this TCR beta chain was determined in a study of T cell responses to AZD1222 COVID-19 vaccine. Study results and limitations: Spike was spanned by vaccine-associated CD4 TCRs, with dominance at 160-218 and 743-854. Researchers took repertoire samples only after the peak T cell response had come.

Worth noting for this clone: Its cognate antigen is unknown.

The CDR3 is made up of 15 amino acids. The germline CDR1 and CDR2 sequences are MDHEN and SYDVKM. With 1 base removed from V and 5 bases from J, the gap between germline ends came to 14 bases. Measured with immunoSEQ multiplex PCR; TCRdb has only the in-frame clones, and not every one. Altogether 200,000 to 250,000 clones are present, 94% being singletons, with the ten largest covering roughly 1.8%. The chain combines TRBV28 with TRBJ1-1; D perhaps matches TRBD1 (6 bases). The clonotype comes from an adult who received the MenACWY meningococcal vaccine as a control. The specimen comprised peripheral blood, sampled 28 days after the second dose of the MenACWY control vaccine. Here the CDR3 DNA reads TGTGCCAGCAGTTTATTTGGGGGGCAGAAGACTGAAGCTTTCTTT. It encodes CASSLFGGQKTEAFF.